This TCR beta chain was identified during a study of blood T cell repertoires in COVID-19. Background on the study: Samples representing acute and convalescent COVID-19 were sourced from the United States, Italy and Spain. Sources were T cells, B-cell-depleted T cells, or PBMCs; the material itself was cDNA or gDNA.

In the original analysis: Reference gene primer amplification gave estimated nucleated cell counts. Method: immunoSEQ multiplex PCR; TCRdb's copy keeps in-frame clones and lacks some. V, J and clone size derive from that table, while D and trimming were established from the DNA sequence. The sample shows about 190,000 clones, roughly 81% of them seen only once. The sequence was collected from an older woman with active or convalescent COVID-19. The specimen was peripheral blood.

DNA for the CDR3: TGTGCAAGTCGCTTAGCGTTCCGGTTCGGGGGAGCTCTAAAAACTGCGCACAATGAGCAGTTCTTC. The encoded protein is CASRLAFRFGGALKTAHNEQFF. V gene TRBV12-2 combines with J gene TRBJ2-1; the table's D call TRBD2 went unverified against the DNA. TRBV12-2 is classified as a pseudogene. The CDR3 loop spans 22 amino acids.